These 5 T cell receptor beta chains were all obtained from the same sample, sequenced in a study of blood T cell repertoires in COVID-19. The table came from immunoSEQ multiplex PCR; TCRdb's copy has only in-frame clones and leaves some out. The profile shows fewer than 250,000 clones, about 87% of them singletons. Sequenced sample: PBMCs or T cells enriched from blood (not recorded which). The source of these receptors is a woman between 25 and 40 years old with acute COVID-19.

The chain carries TRBV9 and TRBJ2-2; TRBD2 matches at 14 bases. Losses at the gene ends were 4 bases for V and 4 bases for J; bases not matched to a gene: 6. Germline V gene lookup returns CDR1 SGDLS and CDR2 YYNGEE. There are 17 residues in the CDR3. CDR3 sequence (DNA): TGTGCCAGCAGCATGGGGACTAGCGGGGGCCTCACCGGGGAGCTGTTTTTT. Protein product: CASSMGTSGGLTGELFF.

The chain carries TRBV27 and TRBJ2-2, with 9 bases identical to TRBD1. The CDR3 sequence is 15 residues long. Germline V CDR1 and CDR2: MNHEY, SMNVEV (reference sequence). V lost 5 bases to trimming and J lost 5 bases; unmatched junction nucleotides: 6. The CDR3 region has the DNA TGTGCCAGCAGTCCCGGGACAGGGTATACCGGGGAGCTGTTTTTT. Its protein is CASSPGTGYTGELFF.

V and J are TRBV7-8 and TRBJ1-1; maybe TRBD1 (6 bases). Deletions cut 1 base from V and 7 bases from J, with 10 bases between. The CDR3 extends over 13 amino acids. Looked up from germline, CDR1 is SGHVS and CDR2 is FQNEAQ. CDR3 sequence reads: CASSLVWTDEAFF. DNA for the CDR3: TGTGCCAGCAGCTTAGTCTGGACAGATGAAGCTTTCTTT.

Comments on this clone: A much larger clone lies a single base off, so this may be a read error. The rearrangement joins TRBV4-3 to TRBJ2-1; 11 bases map to TRBD2. This CDR3 has 16 amino acids. Trimming removed 2 bases from V and 3 bases from J; junction bases left unmatched: 3. CDR1 LGHNA and CDR2 YSLEER come from the germline V gene. CDR3: CASSQNSGGGYNEQFF. In DNA form, the CDR3 reads TGCGCCAGCAGCCAAAATAGCGGGGGGGGCTACAATGAGCAGTTCTTC.

This clone was picked up a small number of times. The chain links TRBV29-1 to TRBJ2-2; D uncertain. V was cut by 4 bases and J by 1 base, with 7 bases left in between. The CDR3 contains 13 residues. Germline V lookup: CDR1 SQVTM, CDR2 ANQGSEA. The DNA for the CDR3 is TGCAGCGTTGTATCCAGGAACACCGGGGAGCTGTTTTTT. Translating it yields CSVVSRNTGELFF.